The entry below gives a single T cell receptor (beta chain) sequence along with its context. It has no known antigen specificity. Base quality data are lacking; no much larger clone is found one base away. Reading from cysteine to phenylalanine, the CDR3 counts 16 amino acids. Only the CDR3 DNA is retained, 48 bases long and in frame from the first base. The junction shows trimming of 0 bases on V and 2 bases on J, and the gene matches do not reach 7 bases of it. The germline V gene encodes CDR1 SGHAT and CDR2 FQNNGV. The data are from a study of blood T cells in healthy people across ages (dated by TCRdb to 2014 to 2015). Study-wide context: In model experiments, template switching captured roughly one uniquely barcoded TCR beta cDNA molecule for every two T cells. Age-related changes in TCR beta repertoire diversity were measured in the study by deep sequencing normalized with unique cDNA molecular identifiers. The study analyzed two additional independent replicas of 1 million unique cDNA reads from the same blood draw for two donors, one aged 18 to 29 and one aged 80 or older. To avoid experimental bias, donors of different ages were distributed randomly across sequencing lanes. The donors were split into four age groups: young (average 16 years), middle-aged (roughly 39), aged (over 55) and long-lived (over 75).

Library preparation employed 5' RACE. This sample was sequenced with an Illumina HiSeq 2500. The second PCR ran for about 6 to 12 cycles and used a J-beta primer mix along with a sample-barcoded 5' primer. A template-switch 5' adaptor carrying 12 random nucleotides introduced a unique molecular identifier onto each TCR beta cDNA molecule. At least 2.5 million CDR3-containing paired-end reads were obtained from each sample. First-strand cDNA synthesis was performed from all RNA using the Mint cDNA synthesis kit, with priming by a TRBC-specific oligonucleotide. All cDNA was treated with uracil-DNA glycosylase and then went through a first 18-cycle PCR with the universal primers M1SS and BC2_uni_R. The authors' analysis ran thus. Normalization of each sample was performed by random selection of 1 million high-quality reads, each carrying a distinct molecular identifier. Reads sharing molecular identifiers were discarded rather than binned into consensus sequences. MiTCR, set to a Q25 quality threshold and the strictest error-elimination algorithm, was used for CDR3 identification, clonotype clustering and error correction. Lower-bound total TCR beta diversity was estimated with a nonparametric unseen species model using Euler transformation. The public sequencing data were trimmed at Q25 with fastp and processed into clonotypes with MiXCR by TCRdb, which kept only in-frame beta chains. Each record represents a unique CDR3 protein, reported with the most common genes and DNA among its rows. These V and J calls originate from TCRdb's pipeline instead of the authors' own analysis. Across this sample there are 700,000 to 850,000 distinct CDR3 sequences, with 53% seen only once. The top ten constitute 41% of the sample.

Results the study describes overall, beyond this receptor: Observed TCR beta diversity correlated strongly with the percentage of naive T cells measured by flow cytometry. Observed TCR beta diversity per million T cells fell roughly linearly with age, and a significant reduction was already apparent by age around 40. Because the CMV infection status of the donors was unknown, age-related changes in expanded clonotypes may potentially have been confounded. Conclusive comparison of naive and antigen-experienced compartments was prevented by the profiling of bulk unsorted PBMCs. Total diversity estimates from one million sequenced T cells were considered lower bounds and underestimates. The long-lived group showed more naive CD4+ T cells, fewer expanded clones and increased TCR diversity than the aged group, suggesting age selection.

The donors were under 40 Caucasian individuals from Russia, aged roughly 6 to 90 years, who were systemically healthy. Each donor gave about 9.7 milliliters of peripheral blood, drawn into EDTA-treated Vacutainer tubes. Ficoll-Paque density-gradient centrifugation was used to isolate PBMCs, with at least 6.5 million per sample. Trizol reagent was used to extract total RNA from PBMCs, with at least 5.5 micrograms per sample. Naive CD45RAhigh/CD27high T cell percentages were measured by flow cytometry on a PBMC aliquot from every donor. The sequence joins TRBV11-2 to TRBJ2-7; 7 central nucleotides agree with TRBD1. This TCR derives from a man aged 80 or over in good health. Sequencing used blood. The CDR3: CASSLDEHRGTYEQYF. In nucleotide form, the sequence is TGTGCCAGCAGCTTAGATGAGCACAGGGGCACCTACGAGCAGTACTTC.